Here is one TCR beta chain with its context. Its antigen has not been determined. No much larger clone is present one base from it, and per-base qualities are unavailable. The source of the sample is a study of shared clonotypes between healthy human individuals (dated by TCRdb to the early 2020s). A note on the overall study: The cohort included three men and two women between 18 and 49 years of age. For each donor, CD4 naive and CD4 memory were each run on three plates, CD8 naive on two plates, and CD8 memory on one plate. Per donor, leukapheresis produced somewhere between about 0.94 and 9.5 billion PBMCs. Libraries were prepared and TCR repertoires were sequenced by different laboratories using diverse techniques, in order to increase sequencing depth and limit assay-specific biases. The study deeply sequenced blood TCR repertoires of 5 or 6 healthy adults to estimate repertoire size and the extent of clonotype sharing between individuals. Study-wide conclusions, independent of this receptor: Across four donors, about 5.2% of naive CD4, 3.5% of naive CD8, around 2.1% of memory CD4, and approximately 0.42% of memory CD8 clonotypes were shared. Incomplete sequencing was indicated by rarefaction of sorted-subset datasets, despite the large sequencing depth. Pairwise subsampling led to the expectation that sequencing depth would affect the degree of clonotype sharing among donors. Only blood was sampled, and tissue TCR repertoires likely differ from those in blood. Clonotypes shared by all four sorted-subset donors showed higher generation probabilities than non-shared clonotypes. The genetic and exposure-history diversity represented was limited by the small number of donors. Estimated clonotype richness was generally larger for naive than for memory subsets.

Using the deep immunoSEQ assay, multiplex PCR amplified TCR CDR3 regions from genomic DNA. For each cell subset, the extracted genomic DNA was distributed evenly across all wells of several immunoSEQ 96-well plates, and each plate served as one replicate. For sorted subsets, 200 to 250 ng of genomic DNA, equivalent to some 30,000 T cell genomes, went into each replicate PCR. Purified libraries were measured with a Qubit 3.0 fluorometer, size-checked on a Bioanalyzer 2100, and measured again with the KAPA Library Quantification kit. Every immunoSEQ 96-well plate was sequenced on a dedicated single-read 150-cycle Illumina NextSeq 550 flow cell. In the authors' own workflow: The immunoSEQ output contained only junctional sequences without quality scores, so filtering could not match that applied to full-length reads. To assign V/J genes and CDR3, sequences were annotated using PyIR, a Python wrapper for IgBLAST v1.9, with IMGT germline references. Reads were removed for weak V/J assignments (E-value above 1e-6), missing CDR3, stop codons, out-of-frame junctions, or ambiguous translated residues. V3J clonotypes were defined as sequences sharing the same inferred V gene, J gene, and CDR3 amino acid sequence. To compute the percentage overlap between repertoires, the number of shared unique clonotypes was divided by the size of the smaller repertoire. Three approaches were used to assess repertoire richness: RTK rarefaction, the Chao1 estimator, and Recon v2.1 estimates of unobserved clonotypes. Generation probabilities for all TCRbeta clonotypes obtained by the gDNA method from four donors were computed using OLGA. TCRdb retrieved this table from immuneACCESS and kept in-frame rearrangements only. Not all clones are present; in checked studies, unresolved V genes account for under half, and no reason is known for the remainder. V, J and clone size were drawn from that table, and D and trimming were deduced from the DNA. Within this sample are about 2,100,000 clones, with about 92% of them counted one time only. The top ten hold 1.5% to 2% of the sample.

CD8 naive samples consisted of CD45RO-negative cells that were positively selected for CCR7, yielding a CD45RA+CCR7+ population without TemRA cells. Healthy HIV-negative adults with no recently reported acute infections or vaccinations were included as donors. Every donor was a Caucasian adult residing in Nashville, Tennessee, USA. After blood collection by leukapheresis, PBMCs were isolated using Ficoll-Histopaque density gradient centrifugation and then cryopreserved in the vapor phase of liquid nitrogen. Analytical flow cytometry was used to check the purity and quantity of each magnetically sorted T cell population. From each sorted fraction, genomic DNA was isolated and quantified by UV absorbance on a Nanodrop 2000c. The origin of this receptor is a man between 18 and 29 years old in good health. Some clones in this sample may be carry-over from other donors' samples. Sequenced material: naive CD8+ T cells from PBMCs. The sample's cell subset or site label, in plain terms: CD45RA+CCR7+.

The DNA is as follows: TGTGCCAGCAGCGAACCCGCCGGGGAGCTGTTTTTT. The encoded protein is CASSEPAGELFF. The V and J segments used are TRBV7-7 and TRBJ2-2; the D segment cannot be called with confidence. Cut back by 5 bases and 6 bases, the V and J ends lie 7 bases apart. Including cysteine and phenylalanine, the CDR3 has 12 amino acids. Just CDR3 DNA is preserved here, 36 bases in frame from base 1. The germline V gene (reference sequence) provides CDR1 SSHAT and CDR2 FNYEAQ.